This entry concerns a single T cell receptor (beta chain). The data were taken from a study of blood T cell repertoires in COVID-19. For the study at large: Acute and convalescent COVID-19 samples came from the United States, Italy and Spain. PBMCs, B-cell-depleted T cells, or T cells provided the cDNA or gDNA that made up the material.

Under the authors' procedure: The assay estimated nucleated cells by amplifying reference gene primers. The method was immunoSEQ multiplex PCR; TCRdb's version includes in-frame clones alone and lacks a portion of them. V, J and clone size were drawn from that table, and D and trimming were deduced from the DNA. The sample has fewer than 90,000 clones; around 90% are singletons. The specimen sequenced was peripheral blood. The receptor's source is a man in his 70s with acute or convalescent COVID-19.

CDR3 DNA sequence: TGTGCCAGCAGCTTCAGCGGGACCTACAATGAGCAGTTCTTC. Translated: CASSFSGTYNEQFF. The chain joins TRBV13 to TRBJ2-1, with TRBD2 identical over 7 bases. The V and J ends lost 3 bases and 2 bases, in that order; junction bases with no gene match: 1. CDR3 length: 14 residues. CDR1 and CDR2 (germline): PRHDT, FYEKMQ (reference sequence).